These 25 T cell receptor beta chains were sequenced from one sample in a study of cytomegalovirus exposure and HLA in healthy donors. Primers included in the PCR were 60 Vbeta and 13 Jbeta primers. The table came from immunoSEQ multiplex PCR; TCRdb's copy has only in-frame clones and leaves some out. This sample contains 120,000 or so clones. The sequenced material came from PBMCs. The receptor source for this set is a man aged 18 to 29 in good health and CMV-seronegative.

The chain recombines TRBV5-6 with TRBJ2-1; 11 nucleotides agree with TRBD2. V shed 5 bases, J shed 3 bases, and the junction held 10 bases outside the gene matches. This CDR3 is 17 amino acids long. Germline V gives CDR1 SGHDT, CDR2 YYEEEE. DNA for the CDR3: TGTGCCAGCAGTAGTAGCGGGGGGGGCCGCTACTACAATGAGCAGTTCTTC. Translation: CASSSSGGGRYYNEQFF.

V is TRBV5-4 and J is TRBJ1-4, with D uncertain. This CDR3 is built from 12 residues. Germline V gene data show CDR1 as SGHNT and CDR2 as YYREEE (reference sequence). V lost 1 base to trimming and J lost 8 bases, with 6 bases between them. CDR3 region: CASSLLGEKLFF. The CDR3 region has the DNA TGTGCCAGCAGCTTGTTGGGCGAAAAACTGTTTTTT.

The chain is built from TRBV11-2 and TRBJ2-1, with 10 bases that match TRBD2. The CDR3 totals 17 residues. The germline V gene has CDR1 SGHAT and CDR2 FQNNGV. After removal of 6 bases from V and 7 bases from J, the junction contained 15 bases not matched to a gene. The CDR3 nucleotides read TGTGCCAGCAGTGTACGCGGGGGGCTAGCGGGAGTGAATGAGCAGTTCTTC. Amino acids: CASSVRGGLAGVNEQFF. Drawing the rest from reference TRBV11-2 and TRBJ2-1, the complete variable domain is EAGVAQSPRYKIIEKRQSVAFWCNPISGHATLYWYQQILGQGPKLLIQFQNNGVVDDSQLPKDRFSAERLKGVDSTLKIQPAKLEDSAVYLCASSVRGGLAGVNEQFFGPGTRLTVL.

The chain has TRBV5-6 and TRBJ1-5, with TRBD1 identical over 11 bases. V gave up 4 bases and J gave up 7 bases; unmatched junction bases: 13. The CDR3 spans 17 residues. CDR1 and CDR2 (germline): SGHDT, YYEEEE. In DNA form, the CDR3 reads TGTGCCAGCAGCGGAGACCGGGACAGGGGGGTGCGACAGCCCCAGCATTTT. Translated, it gives CASSGDRDRGVRQPQHF.

The CDR3 sequence is CASSLAPVGGNEKLFF. Here the CDR3 DNA reads TGTGCCAGCAGCTTAGCCCCGGTGGGAGGGAATGAAAAACTGTTTTTT. The chain is built from TRBV7-2 and TRBJ1-4; D unclear. The CDR3 is 16 residues long. CDR1 is SGHTA and CDR2 is FQGNSA in the germline V gene. Trimming removed 0 bases at V and 5 bases at J, with 13 bases between.

The chain links TRBV2 to TRBJ2-3; TRBD2 is a possible D gene (5 bases). Deletions cut 0 bases from V and 1 base from J, with 11 bases between. Germline V gene sequence: CDR1 SNHLY, CDR2 FYNNEI. The CDR3 contains 16 residues. The CDR3 sequence: CASSEARLARTDTQYF. DNA of the CDR3: TGTGCCAGCAGTGAAGCGAGGTTAGCGCGCACAGATACGCAGTATTTT.

The chain is built from TRBV5-1 and TRBJ2-7; TRBD1 matches 12 bases. J lost 4 bases, V lost 6 bases, and 5 bases had no gene match. CDR3 length: 14 amino acids. Germline values: CDR1 SGHRS, CDR2 YFSETQ. The CDR3 reads CASNAGQGAYEQYF. The CDR3 DNA reads as TGCGCCAGCAACGCGGGACAGGGGGCGTACGAGCAGTACTTC.

The gene calls are TRBV11-2 and TRBJ1-2; no clear D. This CDR3 has 13 residues. The germline gives CDR1 SGHAT, CDR2 FQNNGV. V was shortened by 1 base and J by 4 bases, with 7 bases between the two germline ends. The CDR3 region is CASSLGESYGYTF. CDR3 sequence (DNA): TGTGCCAGCAGCTTAGGCGAGTCCTATGGCTACACCTTC.

The V and J genes are TRBV20-1 and TRBJ1-1, with unresolved D. The V end was cut by 7 bases, the J end by 5 bases, with 11 bases between. The CDR3 runs 11 residues. The V gene's germline CDR1 is DFQATT and CDR2 SNEGSKA (reference sequence). The CDR3 nucleotides are TGCAGTGGTTACGTTAGAACTGAAGCTTTCTTT. This translates into CSGYVRTEAFF.

The genes are TRBV30 and TRBJ1-1; tentatively, D is TRBD1 (5 bases). This CDR3 region has 12 residues. Trimming removed 2 bases at V and 10 bases at J, with 14 bases between. Germline V gene data show CDR1 as GTSNPN and CDR2 as SVGIG (reference sequence). CDR3 bases: TGTGCCTGGAGTCTCCTCGGGGGGGGAGCTTTCTTT. Translated: CAWSLLGGGAFF.

J is TRBJ2-3 and V is TRBV7-8, with D unresolved. V lost 2 bases and J 5 bases, leaving 11 bases between the germline ends. Looked up from germline, CDR1 is SGHVS and CDR2 is FQNEAQ. The CDR3 length is 14 residues. CDR3 residues: CASSLQRPGDTQYF. The DNA for the CDR3 is TGTGCCAGCAGCTTACAACGCCCCGGAGATACGCAGTATTTT.

Concerning this clone itself: Mismatch with germline at one junction end may stem from a read error. The same CDR3 arises from other DNA sequences in this sample as well. V gene TRBV10-1 combines with J gene TRBJ1-1; TRBD1 aligns across 7 bases. The CDR3 is 13 residues long. Germline V CDR1 and CDR2: WNHNN, SYGVQD (reference sequence). CDR3 bases: TGCGCCGTACAAACAGGGGTGGACACTGAAGCCTTCTTT. It translates to CAVQTGVDTEAFF.

The chain carries TRBV19 and TRBJ2-1, with 7 bases aligning to TRBD1. With 2 bases clipped from V and 5 bases from J, the junction kept 3 bases outside the gene matches. This CDR3 spans 14 amino acids. Germline V gives CDR1 LNHDA, CDR2 SQIVND (reference sequence). CDR3 sequence (DNA): TGTGCCAGTAGTATACAGGGGGACCACAATGAGCAGTTCTTC. It encodes CASSIQGDHNEQFF.

The chain links TRBV15 to TRBJ2-5; unclear D gene. This CDR3 is built from 15 residues. Germline V gene data show CDR1 as LNHNV and CDR2 as YYDKDF (reference sequence). The ends were cut back, 1 base at V and 2 bases at J, with 11 bases in the middle. The CDR3 sequence is CATSRVENRQETQYF. DNA for the CDR3: TGTGCCACCAGCAGAGTAGAGAACAGACAAGAGACCCAGTACTTC.

CDR3: CASSFRLAGGIQETQYF. The CDR3 DNA is TGTGCCAGCAGCTTCCGACTAGCGGGGGGGATTCAAGAGACCCAGTACTTC. The chain couples TRBV7-2 to TRBJ2-5, with 14 bases aligning to TRBD2. Losses at the gene ends were 3 bases for V and 2 bases for J; bases not matched to a gene: 5. Looked up from germline, CDR1 is SGHTA and CDR2 is FQGNSA. This CDR3 comprises 17 residues.

Of note for this clone: One junction end does not reproduce the germline sequence, and a read error may be involved. The chain is built from TRBV7-7 and TRBJ1-4, with 7 bases fitting TRBD1. The CDR3 is 15 residues long. Germline V gene data show CDR1 as SSHAT and CDR2 as FNYEAQ (reference sequence). CDR3 sequence reads: CASSLVQGANEKLFF. As DNA, the CDR3 is TGTGCTAGCAGCTTAGTGCAGGGGGCTAATGAAAAACTGTTTTTT.

V and J are TRBV18 and TRBJ2-5, with 7 bases identical to TRBD1. CDR1 and CDR2 (germline): KGHSH, LQKENI. V lost 2 bases to trimming and J lost 4 bases; unmatched junction nucleotides: 4. CDR3 size: 14 residues. The CDR3 here is CASSPSDRRETQYF. In nucleotides, the CDR3 is TGTGCCAGCTCACCATCGGACAGGAGAGAGACCCAGTACTTC.

CDR3 coding DNA: TGTGCCAGCAGCGTGTCCGGGACAGGGGCTGGAAACACCATATATTTT. This codes for CASSVSGTGAGNTIYF. The gene calls are TRBV9 and TRBJ1-3; 10 bases fit TRBD1. Germline V lookup: CDR1 SGDLS, CDR2 YYNGEE. After removal of 2 bases from V and 2 bases from J, the junction contained 4 bases not matched to a gene. CDR3 length equals 16 residues.

CDR3 loop: CASSLATTNTGELFF. The CDR3 DNA is TGCGCCAGCAGCTTGGCTACCACGAACACCGGGGAGCTGTTTTTT. The rearrangement links TRBV5-1 to TRBJ2-2; D gene uncertain. The CDR3 spans 15 residues. The ends were cut back, 0 bases at V and 0 bases at J, with 6 bases in the middle. In germline, CDR1 is SGHRS, CDR2 YFSETQ. The complete variable domain, with remaining parts taken from reference TRBV5-1 and TRBJ2-2, reads KAGVTQTPRYLIKTRGQQVTLSCSPISGHRSVSWYQQTPGQGLQFLFEYFSETQRNKGNFPGRFSGRQFSNSRSEMNVSTLELGDSALYLCASSLATTNTGELFFGEGSRLTVL.

In DNA, the CDR3 is TGTGCCAGCAGCCAGCGGACAGGGGACACCGGGGAGCTGTTTTTT. Protein: CASSQRTGDTGELFF. This rearrangement joins TRBV11-2 to TRBJ2-2; 9 bases fit TRBD1. Unmatched junction bases numbered 4, after V lost 5 bases and J lost 3 bases. This CDR3 contains 15 residues. CDR1 is SGHAT and CDR2 is FQNNGV in the germline V gene.

V is TRBV6-6 and J is TRBJ1-5, with D hard to call. The CDR3 is made up of 15 amino acids. Trimming pared 2 bases from V and 2 bases from J, leaving 10 bases between. Germline CDR1 is MNHNY and CDR2 is SVGAGI (reference sequence). Written as DNA, the CDR3 is TGTGCCAGCAGTTACGGTAGCTCGGGCAATCAGCCCCAGCATTTT. Protein: CASSYGSSGNQPQHF.

The V and J genes are TRBV5-6 and TRBJ1-2, with D tentatively TRBD1 (5 bases). The germline V and J ends were trimmed by 0 bases and 8 bases, with 8 bases remaining between them. CDR3 length equals 12 residues. Per the germline V gene, CDR1 is SGHDT and CDR2 is YYEEEE. CDR3 sequence (DNA): TGTGCCAGCAGCTTGGCGGGGGGGGGCTACACCTTC. Encoded protein: CASSLAGGGYTF.

The chain links TRBV29-1 to TRBJ1-5, with 7 bases aligning to TRBD1. The CDR3 runs 14 residues. Germline V CDR1 and CDR2: SQVTM, ANQGSEA. V shed 6 bases and J 4 bases; nucleotides not matched to a gene: 9. CDR3 sequence: CSVISQGGNQPQHF. DNA for the CDR3: TGCAGCGTCATAAGTCAGGGGGGTAATCAGCCCCAGCATTTT.

DNA of the CDR3: TGTGCCAGCAGCTTCAGGGGGTGGGGCGGGAACTCCTACAATGAGCAGTTCTTC. Translated, it gives CASSFRGWGGNSYNEQFF. The chain has TRBV28 and TRBJ2-1; maybe TRBD1 (7 bases). The V gene lost 6 bases and the J gene lost 0 bases, with 21 bases spanning the gap. CDR3 length equals 18 residues. Germline V gene sequence: CDR1 MDHEN, CDR2 SYDVKM.

The chain employs TRBV6-6 and TRBJ2-3; a weak D match, TRBD2 (7 bases). There are 15 residues in the CDR3. Trimming stripped 2 bases from V and 1 base from J, with 10 bases between. Germline lookup yields CDR1 MNHNY and CDR2 SVGAGI (reference sequence). The CDR3 coding sequence is TGTGCCAGCAGTTACCCGCGGGGGCGCACAGATACGCAGTATTTT. Translation gives CASSYPRGRTDTQYF.